A single sample is the source of the 11 T cell receptor beta chains below, sequenced in a study of Graves' ophthalmopathy and Graves' hyperthyroidism. Using RNA transcripts, the TCR beta CDR3 regions were amplified. The library came from an HTBI-primed first-round RT-PCR and a second-round multiplex PCR. TCRdb redid the calling of the multiplex PCR reads with MiXCR, one entry per CDR3 protein. The data show around 670,000 distinct CDR3 sequences, 35% to 50% seen once. The sample comprised peripheral blood. These TCRs come from an adult man with Graves' ophthalmopathy.

The chain couples TRBV29-1 to TRBJ1-2, with D possibly being TRBD1 (6 bases). The V and J ends lost 6 bases and 6 bases respectively, with 14 bases between them. The CDR3 is made up of 12 amino acids. CDR1 SQVTM and CDR2 ANQGSEA come from the germline V gene. The CDR3 coding sequence is TGCAGCGTAGACACAGGGCAGGATGGCTACACCTTC. Encoded protein: CSVDTGQDGYTF. The full variable domain, its missing parts supplied by reference TRBV29-1 and TRBJ1-2, is SAVISQKPSRDICQRGTSLTIQCQVDSQVTMMFWYRQQPGQSLTLIATANQGSEATYESGFVIDKFPISRPNLTFSTLTVSNMSPEDSSIYLCSVDTGQDGYTFGSGTRLTVV.

This clonotype was seen ten or more times. The V gene is TRBV10-3, the J gene TRBJ2-7; TRBD2 matches 8 bases. The CDR3 consists of 14 residues. Germline loops: CDR1 ENHRY, CDR2 SYGVKD. After removal of 8 bases from V and 0 bases from J, the junction contained 6 bases not matched to a gene. DNA of the CDR3: TGTGCCATCGCCACCGGGACTAGCTCCTACGAGCAGTACTTC. Translated, it gives CAIATGTSSYEQYF.

The chain joins TRBV19 to TRBJ1-2; D unresolved. Trimming took 10 bases from V and 4 from J, leaving 16 bases between them. Germline V gene data show CDR1 as LNHDA and CDR2 as SQIVND (reference sequence). This CDR3 is built from 13 residues. In DNA form, the CDR3 reads TGTGCCATCATGATCGCCCGGGTCTATGGCTACACCTTC. It is translated as CAIMIARVYGYTF.

This clonotype appeared many times. The V and J genes are TRBV5-1 and TRBJ2-6, with 9 bases that match TRBD1. Germline V lookup: CDR1 SGHRS, CDR2 YFSETQ. V dropped 4 bases and J dropped 0; count of bases not matched to a gene: 5. This CDR3 is 17 amino acids long. Here the CDR3 reads CASSLGQGNSGANVLTF. The CDR3 nucleotides are TGCGCCAGCAGCCTGGGACAGGGAAACTCTGGGGCCAACGTCCTGACTTTC. Together with reference TRBV5-1 and TRBJ2-6, the CDR3 gives the full variable domain: KAGVTQTPRYLIKTRGQQVTLSCSPISGHRSVSWYQQTPGQGLQFLFEYFSETQRNKGNFPGRFSGRQFSNSRSEMNVSTLELGDSALYLCASSLGQGNSGANVLTFGAGSRLTVL.

This chain links TRBV7-2 with TRBJ1-5; no firm D call. Germline V gene sequence: CDR1 SGHTA, CDR2 FQGNSA. The CDR3 contains 15 residues. V shed 2 bases and J shed 0 bases, with 8 bases lying between them. Here the CDR3 reads CASSLHAYSNQPQHF. The CDR3 DNA reads as TGTGCCAGCAGCTTACATGCTTATAGCAATCAGCCCCAGCATTTT. Using reference TRBV7-2 and TRBJ1-5 for the parts outside the CDR3, the full variable domain is GAGVSQSPSNKVTEKGKDVELRCDPISGHTALYWYRQSLGQGLEFLIYFQGNSAPDKSGLPSDRFSAERTGGSVSTLTIQRTQQEDSAVYLCASSLHAYSNQPQHFGDGTRLSIL.

The V and J genes are TRBV2 and TRBJ2-7; no clear D gene. Germline V gives CDR1 SNHLY, CDR2 FYNNEI. V was cut by 0 bases and J by 0 bases, with 9 bases left in between. There are 15 residues in the CDR3. Here the CDR3 DNA reads TGTGCCAGCAGTGAAGCAGGCTCGGGCTCCTACGAGCAGTACTTC. Translation: CASSEAGSGSYEQYF.

The J gene is TRBJ2-7, the V gene TRBV25-1; 13 bases match TRBD2. This CDR3 is built from 16 residues. From germline, CDR1 is MGHDK and CDR2 SYGVNS. The V and J ends lost 5 bases and 5 bases, in that order; junction bases with no gene match: 9. The CDR3 DNA sequence: TGTGCCAGCAGTCCACGGACTAGCGGGAGTCTACACGAGCAGTACTTC. Its protein is CASSPRTSGSLHEQYF.

J is TRBJ2-5 and V is TRBV2, with D possibly matching TRBD1 (5 bases). Trimming took off 1 base at V and 4 bases at J, with 13 bases between the two ends. This CDR3 comprises 15 residues. Germline V CDR1 and CDR2: SNHLY, FYNNEI. The CDR3: CASSEDGQSRETQYF. For the CDR3, the DNA is TGTGCCAGCAGTGAAGATGGACAAAGCAGAGAGACCCAGTACTTC.

The genes are TRBV10-3 and TRBJ2-5; D is perhaps TRBD1 (6 bases). V shed 8 bases and J shed 3 bases, with 19 bases lying between them. This CDR3 spans 15 amino acids. Germline V gene lookup returns CDR1 ENHRY and CDR2 SYGVKD. The CDR3 bases are TGTGCCATCGCCCGGGACAACAGAAGAGAAGAGACCCAGTACTTC. It yields the protein CAIARDNRREETQYF.

This clonotype was seen a single time. A much larger clone sits a single nucleotide away, making a read error possible. The CDR3: CASTPDRGAYTF. The CDR3 coding sequence is TGTGCCAGCACGCCCGACAGGGGAGCCTACACCTTC. The gene calls are TRBV2 and TRBJ1-2, with TRBD1 matching 8 bases. Looked up from germline, CDR1 is SNHLY and CDR2 is FYNNEI. V shed 7 bases and J 10 bases; nucleotides not matched to a gene: 8. The CDR3 extends over 12 amino acids.

Comment on this clonotype: One junction end disagrees with the germline gene, perhaps due to a read error. DNA for the CDR3: TGTGCCATCAGGGAGGATGACAAGCGATATTCTGGCTGCACCTTC. This translates into CAIREDDKRYSGCTF. The chain uses TRBV10-3 and TRBJ1-2; D not resolved. Germline V gene sequence: CDR1 ENHRY, CDR2 SYGVKD. CDR3 length equals 15 residues.